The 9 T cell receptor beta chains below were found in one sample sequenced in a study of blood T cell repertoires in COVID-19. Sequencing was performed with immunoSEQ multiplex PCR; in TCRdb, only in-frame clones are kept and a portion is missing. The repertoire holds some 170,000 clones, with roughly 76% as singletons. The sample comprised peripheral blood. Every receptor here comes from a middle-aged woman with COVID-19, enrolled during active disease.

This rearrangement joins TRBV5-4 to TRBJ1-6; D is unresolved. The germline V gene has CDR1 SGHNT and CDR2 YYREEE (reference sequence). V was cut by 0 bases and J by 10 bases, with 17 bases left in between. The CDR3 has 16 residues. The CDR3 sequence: CASSLARHTGGSPLHF. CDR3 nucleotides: TGTGCCAGCAGCTTGGCTAGGCACACCGGAGGATCACCCCTCCACTTT. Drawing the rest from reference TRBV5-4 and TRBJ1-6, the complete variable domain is ETGVTQSPTHLIKTRGQQVTLRCSSQSGHNTVSWYQQALGQGPQFIFQYYREEENGRGNFPPRFSGLQFPNYSSELNVNALELDDSALYLCASSLARHTGGSPLHFGNGTRLTVT.

The CDR3 sequence: CASSRDSAYGYTF. In DNA, the CDR3 is TGTGCCAGCAGCCGGGACAGCGCTTATGGCTACACCTTC. The chain carries TRBV6-5 and TRBJ1-2; TRBD1 agrees at 7 bases. The CDR3 is 13 amino acids. CDR1 MNHEY and CDR2 SVGAGI come from the germline V gene. The V and J ends lost 6 bases and 5 bases, in that order; junction bases with no gene match: 6.

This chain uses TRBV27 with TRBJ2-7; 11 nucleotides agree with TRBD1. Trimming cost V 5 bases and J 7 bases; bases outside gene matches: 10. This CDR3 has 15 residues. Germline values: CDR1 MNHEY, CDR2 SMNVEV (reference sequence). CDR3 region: CASSLGTGGPNEQYF. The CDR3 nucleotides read TGTGCCAGCAGTCTAGGGACAGGGGGTCCTAATGAGCAGTACTTC.

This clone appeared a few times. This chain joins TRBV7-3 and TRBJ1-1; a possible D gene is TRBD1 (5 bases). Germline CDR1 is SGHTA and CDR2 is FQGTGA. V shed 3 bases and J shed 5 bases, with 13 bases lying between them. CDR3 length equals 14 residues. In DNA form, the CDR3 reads TGTGCCAGCAGCTTGAACGGGGGTGGAACTGAAGCTTTCTTT. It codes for CASSLNGGGTEAFF.

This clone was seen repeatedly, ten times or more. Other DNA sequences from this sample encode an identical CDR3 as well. CDR3 in amino acids: CASSLGLAGGRYEQYF. CDR3 coding DNA: TGCGCCAGCAGCCTTGGACTAGCGGGAGGCAGGTACGAGCAGTACTTC. The chain recombines TRBV5-1 with TRBJ2-7; the match to TRBD2 covers 14 bases. The germline gives CDR1 SGHRS, CDR2 YFSETQ. With 4 bases clipped from V and 4 bases from J, the junction kept 7 bases outside the gene matches. The CDR3 length is 16 residues.

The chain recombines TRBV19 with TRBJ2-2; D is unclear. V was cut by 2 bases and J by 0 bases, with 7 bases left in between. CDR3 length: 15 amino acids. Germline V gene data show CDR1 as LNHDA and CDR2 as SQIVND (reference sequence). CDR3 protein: CASSIWAANTGELFF. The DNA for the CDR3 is TGTGCCAGTAGTATATGGGCAGCGAACACCGGGGAGCTGTTTTTT.

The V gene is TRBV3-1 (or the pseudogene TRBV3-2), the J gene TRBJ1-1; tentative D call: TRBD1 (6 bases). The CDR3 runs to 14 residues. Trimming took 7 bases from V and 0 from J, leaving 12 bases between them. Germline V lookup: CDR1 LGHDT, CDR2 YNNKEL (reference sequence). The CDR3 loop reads CASNGGRMNTEAFF. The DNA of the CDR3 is TGTGCCAGCAATGGGGGCAGAATGAACACTGAAGCTTTCTTT.

CDR3 region: CASSQVAGSGLNEQFF. The CDR3 region has the DNA TGTGCCAGCAGCCAAGTGGCCGGGAGTGGGTTGAATGAGCAGTTCTTC. This rearrangement joins TRBV14 to TRBJ2-1; D is perhaps TRBD2 (6 bases). CDR1 and CDR2 (germline): SGHDN, FVKESK. The V end lost 1 base, the J end lost 7 bases, and 17 bases lay between the germline ends. This CDR3 comprises 16 residues. The variable domain in full, completed from reference TRBV14 and TRBJ2-1, reads EAGVTQFPSHSVIEKGQTVTLRCDPISGHDNLYWYRRVMGKEIKFLLHFVKESKQDESGMPNNRFLAERTGGTYSTLKVQPAELEDSGVYFCASSQVAGSGLNEQFFGPGTRLTVL.

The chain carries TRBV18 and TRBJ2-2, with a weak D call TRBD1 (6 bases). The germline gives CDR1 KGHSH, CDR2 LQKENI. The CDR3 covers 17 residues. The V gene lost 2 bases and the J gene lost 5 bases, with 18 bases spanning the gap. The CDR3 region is CASSPAYGGQRTGELFF. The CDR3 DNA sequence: TGTGCCAGCTCACCAGCTTATGGGGGCCAACGAACCGGGGAGCTGTTTTTT. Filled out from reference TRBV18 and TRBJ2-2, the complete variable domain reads NAGVMQNPRHLVRRRGQEARLRCSPMKGHSHVYWYRQLPEEGLKFMVYLQKENIIDESGMPKERFSAEFPKEGPSILRIQQVVRGDSAAYFCASSPAYGGQRTGELFFGEGSRLTVL.